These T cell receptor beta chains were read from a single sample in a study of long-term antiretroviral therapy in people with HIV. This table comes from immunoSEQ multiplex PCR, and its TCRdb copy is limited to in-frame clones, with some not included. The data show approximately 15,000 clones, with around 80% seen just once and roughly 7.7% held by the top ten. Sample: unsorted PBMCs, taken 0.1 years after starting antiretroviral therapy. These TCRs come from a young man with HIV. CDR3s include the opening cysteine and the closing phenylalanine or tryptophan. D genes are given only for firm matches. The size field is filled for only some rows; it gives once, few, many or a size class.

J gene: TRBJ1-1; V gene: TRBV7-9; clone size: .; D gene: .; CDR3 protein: CASSLVSEAFF; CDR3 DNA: TGTGCCAGCAGCTTAGTCAGTGAAGCTTTCTTT
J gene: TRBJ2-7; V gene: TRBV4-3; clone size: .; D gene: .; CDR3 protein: CASSQDVLVLSHEQYF; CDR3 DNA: TGCGCCAGCAGCCAAGATGTTCTAGTCCTGTCGCACGAGCAGTACTTC
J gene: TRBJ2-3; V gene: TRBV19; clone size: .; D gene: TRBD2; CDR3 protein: CASSISGRGGADTQYF; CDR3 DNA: TGTGCCAGTAGTATTTCGGGGCGGGGGGGAGCAGATACGCAGTATTTT
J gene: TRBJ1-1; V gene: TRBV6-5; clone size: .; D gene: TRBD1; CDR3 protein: CASSSLQGTEAFF; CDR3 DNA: TGTGCCAGCAGTTCTCTACAGGGGACTGAAGCTTTCTTT
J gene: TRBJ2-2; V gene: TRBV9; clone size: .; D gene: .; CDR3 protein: CASRGALNTGELFF; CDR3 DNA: TGTGCCAGCAGGGGGGCTCTGAACACCGGGGAGCTGTTTTTT
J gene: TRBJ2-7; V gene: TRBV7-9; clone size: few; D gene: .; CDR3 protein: CASSDPTEDSSYEQYF; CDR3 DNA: TGTGCCAGCAGCGACCCGACAGAGGACAGCTCCTACGAGCAGTACTTC
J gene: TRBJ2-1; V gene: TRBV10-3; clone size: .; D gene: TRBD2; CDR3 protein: CAISGTSGRAYNEQFF; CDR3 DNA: TGTGCCATCAGTGGGACTAGCGGGAGGGCTTACAATGAGCAGTTCTTC
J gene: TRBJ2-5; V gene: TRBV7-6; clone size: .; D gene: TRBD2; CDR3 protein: CASSLYGGGRETQYF; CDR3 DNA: TGTGCCAGCAGCTTATACGGCGGGGGGCGGGAGACCCAGTACTTC
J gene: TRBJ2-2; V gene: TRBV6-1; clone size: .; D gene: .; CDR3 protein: CAAIRDTHTGELFF; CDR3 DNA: TGTGCCGCGATCCGGGACACCCACACCGGGGAGCTGTTTTTT
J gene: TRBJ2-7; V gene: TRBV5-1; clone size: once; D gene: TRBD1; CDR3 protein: CASSLGDRDYEQYF; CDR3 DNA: TGCGCCAGCAGCTTGGGGGACAGGGACTACGAGCAGTACTTC
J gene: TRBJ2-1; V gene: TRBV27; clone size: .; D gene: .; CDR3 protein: CASISFSGNEQFF; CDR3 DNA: TGTGCCAGCATAAGTTTCAGCGGTAATGAGCAGTTCTTC
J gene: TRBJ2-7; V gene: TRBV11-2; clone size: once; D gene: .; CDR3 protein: CASSLDSYSYEQYF; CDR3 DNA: TGTGCCAGCAGCTTAGACTCTTACTCCTACGAGCAGTACTTC
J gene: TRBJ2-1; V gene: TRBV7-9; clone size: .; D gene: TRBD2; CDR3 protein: CASSHRLAGENEQFF; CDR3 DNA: TGTGCCAGCAGCCATCGACTAGCGGGAGAGAATGAGCAGTTCTTC
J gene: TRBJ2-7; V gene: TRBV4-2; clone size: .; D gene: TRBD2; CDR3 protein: CASSRTTSGGVYEQYF; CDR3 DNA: TGTGCCAGCAGCCGCACAACTAGCGGGGGGGTTTACGAGCAGTACTTC
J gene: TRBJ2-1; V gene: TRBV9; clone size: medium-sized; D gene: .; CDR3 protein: CASSISGQSSYNEQFF; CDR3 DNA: TGTGCCAGCAGCATTAGCGGCCAGAGCTCCTACAATGAGCAGTTCTTC
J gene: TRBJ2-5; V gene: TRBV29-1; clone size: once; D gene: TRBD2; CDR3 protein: CSVQAGAPGPTQYF; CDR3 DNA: TGCAGCGTACAAGCGGGGGCACCCGGGCCGACCCAGTACTTC
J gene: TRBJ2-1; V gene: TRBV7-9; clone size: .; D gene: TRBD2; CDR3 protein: CASHLAGGGYNEQFF; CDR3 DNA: TGTGCCAGCCACTTAGCGGGAGGCGGCTACAATGAGCAGTTCTTC
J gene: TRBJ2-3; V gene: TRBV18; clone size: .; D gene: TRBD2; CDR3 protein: CASSEAGGPDTQYF; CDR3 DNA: TGTGCCAGCTCAGAGGCGGGAGGGCCAGATACGCAGTATTTT
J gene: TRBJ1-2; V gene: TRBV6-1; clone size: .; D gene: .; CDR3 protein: CASSWERFYTF; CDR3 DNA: TGTGCCAGCAGTTGGGAGCGGTTCTACACCTTC
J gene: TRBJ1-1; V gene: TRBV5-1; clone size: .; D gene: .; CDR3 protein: CASSPGGEGNTEAFF; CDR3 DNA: TGCGCCAGCAGCCCGGGGGGGGAAGGGAACACTGAAGCTTTCTTT
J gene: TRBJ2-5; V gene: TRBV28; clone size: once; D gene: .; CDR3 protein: CASSSPGPGYQETQYF; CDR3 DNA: TGTGCCAGCAGTTCCCCGGGTCCCGGATATCAAGAGACCCAGTACTTC
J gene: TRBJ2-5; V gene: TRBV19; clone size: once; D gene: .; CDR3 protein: CASSISLGQETQYF; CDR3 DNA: TGTGCCAGTAGTATCTCCCTCGGCCAAGAGACCCAGTACTTC
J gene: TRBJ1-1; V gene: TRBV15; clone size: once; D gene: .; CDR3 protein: CATTGGTARLMNTEAFF; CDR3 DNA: TGTGCCACGACCGGGGGGACCGCCCGCCTAATGAACACTGAAGCTTTCTTT
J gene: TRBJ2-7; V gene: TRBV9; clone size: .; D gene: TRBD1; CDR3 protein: CASSVAPGTGTYAQYF; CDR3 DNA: TGTGCCAGCAGCGTAGCTCCGGGGACAGGAACCTACGCGCAGTACTTC
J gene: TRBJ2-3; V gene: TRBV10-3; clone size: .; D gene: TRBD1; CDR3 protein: CASMDRASTDTQYF; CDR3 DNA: TGTGCCTCCATGGACAGGGCGAGCACAGATACGCAGTATTTT
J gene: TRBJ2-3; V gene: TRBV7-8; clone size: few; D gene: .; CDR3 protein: CASSQGEHLVTDTQYF; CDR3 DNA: TGTGCCAGCAGCCAAGGGGAGCATTTGGTTACAGATACGCAGTATTTT
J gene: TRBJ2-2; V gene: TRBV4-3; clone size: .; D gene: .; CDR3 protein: CASSQGLFGELFF; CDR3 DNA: TGCGCCAGCAGCCAAGGACTATTCGGGGAGCTGTTTTTT
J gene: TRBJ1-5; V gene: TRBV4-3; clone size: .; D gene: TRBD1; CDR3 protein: CASSQDVGQSYQPQHF; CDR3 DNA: TGCGCCAGCAGCCAGGACGTGGGACAGAGCTATCAGCCCCAGCATTTT
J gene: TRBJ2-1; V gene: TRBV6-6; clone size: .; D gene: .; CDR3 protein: CASSYVQLHEQFF; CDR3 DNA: TGTGCCAGCAGTTACGTACAGCTCCATGAGCAGTTCTTC
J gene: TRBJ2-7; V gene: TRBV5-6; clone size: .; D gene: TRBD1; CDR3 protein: CASSDRGGATYEQYF; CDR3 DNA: TGTGCCAGCAGCGACAGGGGGGGGGCCACCTACGAGCAGTACTTC
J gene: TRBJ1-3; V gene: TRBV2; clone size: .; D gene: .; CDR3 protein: CASSESTTDAYF; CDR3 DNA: TGTGCCAGCAGTGAGAGCACTACTGATGCCTATTTT
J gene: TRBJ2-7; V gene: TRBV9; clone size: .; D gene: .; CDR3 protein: CASSDDWTYEQYF; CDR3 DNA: TGTGCCAGCAGCGATGACTGGACCTACGAGCAGTACTTC
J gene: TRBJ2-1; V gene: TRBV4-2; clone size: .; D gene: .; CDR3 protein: CASSQRLDNEQFF; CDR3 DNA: TGTGCCAGCAGCCAGCGACTAGACAATGAGCAGTTCTTC
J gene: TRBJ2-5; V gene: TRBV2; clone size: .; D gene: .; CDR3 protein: CASSISGEETQYF; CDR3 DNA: TGTGCCAGCAGTATCTCAGGGGAAGAGACCCAGTACTTC
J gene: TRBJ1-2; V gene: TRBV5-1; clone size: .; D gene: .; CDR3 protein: CASTQADPLSGYTF; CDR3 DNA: TGCGCCAGCACCCAAGCAGACCCGCTTAGCGGCTACACCTTC
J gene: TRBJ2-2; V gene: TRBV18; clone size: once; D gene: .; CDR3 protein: CASSPDPVLNTGELFF; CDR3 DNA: TGTGCCAGCTCACCGGACCCGGTTCTAAACACCGGGGAGCTGTTTTTT
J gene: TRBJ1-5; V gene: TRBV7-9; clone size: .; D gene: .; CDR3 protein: CASSWESQPQHF; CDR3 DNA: TGTGCCAGCAGCTGGGAGAGCCAGCCCCAGCATTTT
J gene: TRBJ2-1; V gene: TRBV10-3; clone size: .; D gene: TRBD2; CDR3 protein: CATEREDSYNEQFF; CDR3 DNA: TGTGCCACCGAGCGGGAGGACTCCTACAATGAGCAGTTCTTC
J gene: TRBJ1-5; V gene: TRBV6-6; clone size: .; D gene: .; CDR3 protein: CASRGDNQPQHF; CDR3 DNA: TGTGCCAGCAGGGGGGACAATCAGCCCCAGCATTTT
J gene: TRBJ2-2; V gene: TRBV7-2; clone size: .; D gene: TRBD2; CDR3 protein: CASTWGGNTGELFF; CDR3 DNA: TGTGCCAGCACCTGGGGGGGGAACACCGGGGAGCTGTTTTTT
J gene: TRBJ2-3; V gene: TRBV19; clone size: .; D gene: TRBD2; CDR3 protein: CASSIQAGEGDTQYF; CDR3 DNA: TGTGCCAGTAGTATTCAAGCGGGGGAGGGCGATACGCAGTATTTT
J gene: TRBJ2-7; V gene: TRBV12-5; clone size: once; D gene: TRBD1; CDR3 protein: CASGFTTGSAQYF; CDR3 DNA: TGTGCTAGTGGTTTTACGACAGGGAGTGCCCAGTACTTC
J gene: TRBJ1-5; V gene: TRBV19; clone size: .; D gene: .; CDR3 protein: CASSRPRTAPQPQHF; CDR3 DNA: TGTGCCAGTAGTAGGCCCCGGACGGCCCCTCAGCCCCAGCATTTT
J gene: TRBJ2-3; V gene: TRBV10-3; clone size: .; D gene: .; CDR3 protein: CAISDSPPETQYF; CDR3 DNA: TGTGCCATCAGTGATAGTCCTCCCGAGACGCAGTATTTT
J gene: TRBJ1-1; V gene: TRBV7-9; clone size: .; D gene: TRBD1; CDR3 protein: CASSLNGQAEAFF; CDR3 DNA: TGTGCCAGCAGCCTAAATGGACAGGCTGAAGCTTTCTTT
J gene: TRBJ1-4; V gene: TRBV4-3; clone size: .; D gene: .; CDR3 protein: CASSLLNRDEKLFF; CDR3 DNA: TGCGCCAGCAGCCTACTCAATCGGGATGAAAAACTGTTTTTT
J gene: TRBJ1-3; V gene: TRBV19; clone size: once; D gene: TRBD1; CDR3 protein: CASSTGEVSGNTIYF; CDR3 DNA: TGTGCCAGCAGTACAGGGGAGGTTTCTGGAAACACCATATATTTT